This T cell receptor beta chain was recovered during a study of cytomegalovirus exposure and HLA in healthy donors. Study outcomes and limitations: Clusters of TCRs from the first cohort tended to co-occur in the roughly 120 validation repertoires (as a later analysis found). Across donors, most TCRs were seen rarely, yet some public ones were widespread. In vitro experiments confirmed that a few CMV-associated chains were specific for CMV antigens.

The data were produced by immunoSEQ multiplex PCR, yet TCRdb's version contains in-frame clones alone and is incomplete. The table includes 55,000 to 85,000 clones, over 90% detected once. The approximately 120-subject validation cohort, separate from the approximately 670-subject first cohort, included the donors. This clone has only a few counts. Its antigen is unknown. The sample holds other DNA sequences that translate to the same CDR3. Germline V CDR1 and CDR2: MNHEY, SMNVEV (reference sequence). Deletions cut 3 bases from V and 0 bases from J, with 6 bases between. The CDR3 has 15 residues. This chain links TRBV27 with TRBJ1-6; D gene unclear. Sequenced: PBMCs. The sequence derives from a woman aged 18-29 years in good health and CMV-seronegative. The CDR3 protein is CASSFASSYNSPLHF. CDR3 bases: TGTGCCAGCAGTTTCGCTAGCTCCTATAATTCACCCCTCCACTTT.